This T cell receptor (beta chain) was identified during a study of shared clonotypes between healthy human individuals. On the study more broadly: Plates per donor: three CD4 naive, three CD4 memory, two CD8 naive, one CD8 memory. Findings and caveats of the study: Clonotypes shared by all four donors outscored non-shared clonotypes in generation probability.

From germline, CDR1 is MDHEN and CDR2 SYDVKM. There are 14 residues in the CDR3. Losses at the gene ends were 4 bases for V and 7 bases for J; bases not matched to a gene: 5. TCRdb keeps only in-frame clones here, not all; method: immunoSEQ multiplex PCR. The top ten clones hold 1.7% of a sample with roughly 700,000 clones, 74% of them seen once. In regard to this clone: Its specificity is not known.

This chain joins TRBV28 and TRBJ1-4; 8 positions agree with TRBD1. This clonotype was sampled from a woman between 25 and 40 years old in good health. Sample: memory CD4+ T cells sorted from blood. Stated subset: CD45RA-negative fraction. In DNA, the CDR3 is TGTGCCAGCAGTTCAGGGGGCGAAACTGAAAAACTGTTTTTT. Protein sequence: CASSSGGETEKLFF. Together with reference TRBV28 and TRBJ1-4, the CDR3 gives the full variable domain: DVKVTQSSRYLVKRTGEKVFLECVQDMDHENMFWYRQDPGLGLRLIYFSYDVKMKEKGDIPEGYSVSREKKERFSLILESASTNQTSMYLCASSSGGETEKLFFGSGTQLSVL.